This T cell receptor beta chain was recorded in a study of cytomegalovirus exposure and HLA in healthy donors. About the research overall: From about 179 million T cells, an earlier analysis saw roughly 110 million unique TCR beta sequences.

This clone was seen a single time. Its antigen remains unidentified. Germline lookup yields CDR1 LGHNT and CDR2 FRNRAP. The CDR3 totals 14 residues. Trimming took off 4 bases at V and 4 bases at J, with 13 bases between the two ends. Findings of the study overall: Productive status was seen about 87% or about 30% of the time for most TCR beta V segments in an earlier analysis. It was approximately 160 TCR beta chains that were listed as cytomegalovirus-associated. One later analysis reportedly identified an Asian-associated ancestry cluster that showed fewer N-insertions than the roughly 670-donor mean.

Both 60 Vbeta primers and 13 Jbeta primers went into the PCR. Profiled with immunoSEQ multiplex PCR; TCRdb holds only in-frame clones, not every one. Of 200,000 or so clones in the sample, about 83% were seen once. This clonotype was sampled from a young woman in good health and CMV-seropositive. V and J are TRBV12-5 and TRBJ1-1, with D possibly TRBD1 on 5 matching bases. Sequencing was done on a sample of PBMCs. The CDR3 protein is CASGWIPGGTEAFF. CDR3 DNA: TGTGCTAGTGGTTGGATTCCGGGGGGCACTGAAGCTTTCTTT.